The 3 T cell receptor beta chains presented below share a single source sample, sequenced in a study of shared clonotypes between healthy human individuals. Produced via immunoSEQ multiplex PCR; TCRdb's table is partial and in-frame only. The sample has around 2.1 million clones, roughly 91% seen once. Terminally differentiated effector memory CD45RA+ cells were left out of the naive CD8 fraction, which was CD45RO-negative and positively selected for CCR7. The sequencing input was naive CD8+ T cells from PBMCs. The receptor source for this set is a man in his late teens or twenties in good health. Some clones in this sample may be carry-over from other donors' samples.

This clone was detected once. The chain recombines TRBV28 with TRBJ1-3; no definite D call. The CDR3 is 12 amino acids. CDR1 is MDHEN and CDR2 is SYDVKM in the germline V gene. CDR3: CGTGTTGNTIYF. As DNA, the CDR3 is TGTGGAACGGGAACTACTGGAAACACCATATATTTT.

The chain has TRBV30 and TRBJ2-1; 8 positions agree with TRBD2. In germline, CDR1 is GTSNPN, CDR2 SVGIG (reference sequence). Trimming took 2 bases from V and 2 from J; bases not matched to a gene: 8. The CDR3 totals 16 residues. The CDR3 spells CAWSTISGITYNEQFF. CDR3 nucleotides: TGTGCCTGGAGTACGATTAGCGGGATTACCTACAATGAGCAGTTCTTC.

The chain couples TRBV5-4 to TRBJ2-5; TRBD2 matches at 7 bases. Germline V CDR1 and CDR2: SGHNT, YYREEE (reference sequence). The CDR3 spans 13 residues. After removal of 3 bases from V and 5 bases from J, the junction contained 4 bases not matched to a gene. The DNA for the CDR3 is TGTGCCAGCAGCTGGGAGGGTAGGGAGACCCAGTACTTC. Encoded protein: CASSWEGRETQYF.